This T cell receptor beta chain was profiled in a study of cytomegalovirus exposure and HLA in healthy donors. The PCR was carried out with 60 Vbeta primers and 13 Jbeta primers. The table came from immunoSEQ multiplex PCR; TCRdb's copy has only in-frame clones and leaves some out. The data show roughly 150,000 clones, roughly 73% seen once. The CDR3 length is 13 residues. V was cut by 1 base and J by 2 bases, with 6 bases left in between. Germline lookup yields CDR1 LNHNV and CDR2 YYDKDF (reference sequence). Sequenced: PBMCs. This TCR was recovered from a man aged 18 to 29 in good health and CMV-seropositive. The rearrangement uses TRBV15 and TRBJ2-7, with D hard to call. The CDR3 DNA reads TGTGCCACCAGCAGAGTTGAGACCTACGAGCAGTACTTC. It specifies CATSRVETYEQYF.